This TCR beta chain was recovered during a study of blood T cell repertoires in COVID-19. Study background: The samples span acute and convalescent COVID-19 from the United States, Italy and Spain. The cDNA or gDNA used as material had been derived from T cells, B-cell-depleted T cells, or PBMCs.

Germline V gene sequence: CDR1 LNHNV, CDR2 YYDKDF (reference sequence). This CDR3 comprises 13 residues. A word on this clone: A junction boundary mismatches the germline segment, possibly from a read error. Other nucleotide sequences in the sample specify the same CDR3.

Original analysis: It was from reference gene primer amplification that nucleated cell counts were estimated. Assay: immunoSEQ multiplex PCR; the TCRdb copy retains only in-frame clones and omits some. V and J calls and clone size are copied from that table; D and trimming were computed from the DNA. The data show around 180,000 clones, around 77% seen once. V is TRBV15 and J is TRBJ2-2; D possibly corresponds to TRBD2 (5 bases). The source of this sequence is a man aged 60 to 75 with active or convalescent COVID-19. Sequencing input: peripheral blood. CDR3 coding DNA: TGTGCCACCAGCAGCGCAAGAGACGGGGAGTTGTTTTTT. Amino acid sequence: CATSSARDGELFF.